Each of the 23 T cell receptor beta chains below was sequenced from the same sample in a study of T cell responses to AZD1222 COVID-19 vaccine. Clones were read by immunoSEQ multiplex PCR, and TCRdb kept only the in-frame ones, dropping some. The table lists approximately 190,000 clones, around 92% of them singletons. The material sequenced was peripheral blood, taken on day 0 of AZD1222 vaccination. The receptors were gathered from an adult in good health.

The chain links TRBV28 to TRBJ1-1; D call uncertain. The CDR3 extends over 13 amino acids. The V gene lost 5 bases and the J gene lost 1 base, with 8 bases spanning the gap. Germline V lookup: CDR1 MDHEN, CDR2 SYDVKM. This CDR3 is CASSPRGNTEAFF. The CDR3 coding sequence is TGTGCCAGCAGTCCCCGAGGGAACACTGAAGCTTTCTTT.

This chain connects TRBV6-1 to TRBJ1-6; D is uncertain. This CDR3 spans 13 amino acids. Germline CDR1 reads MNHNS; CDR2 reads SASEGT. V lost 3 bases to trimming and J lost 7 bases, with 7 bases between them. This CDR3 reads CASSDRLNSPLHF. Written as DNA, the CDR3 is TGTGCCAGCAGTGACAGGCTCAATTCACCCCTCCACTTT.

V gene TRBV24-1 combines with J gene TRBJ2-1; 9 bases line up with TRBD2. CDR1 and CDR2 (germline): KGHDR, SFDVKD. Losses at the gene ends were 3 bases for V and 4 bases for J; bases not matched to a gene: 3. The CDR3 covers 15 residues. The CDR3 DNA is TGTGCCACCAGTGATCAGACTAGCGGTTACAATGAGCAGTTCTTC. This sequence encodes CATSDQTSGYNEQFF.

The chain joins TRBV9 to TRBJ1-3, with D tentatively TRBD1 (5 bases). CDR1 SGDLS and CDR2 YYNGEE come from the germline V gene. The CDR3 runs 12 residues. V gave up 4 bases and J gave up 9 bases, with 11 bases separating them. CDR3 DNA: TGTGCCAGCAGCACGGGACCTGGCACCATATATTTT. This gives the protein CASSTGPGTIYF.

The chain combines TRBV12-1 with TRBJ2-7; TRBD2, the D gene given by the table, was not confirmed from the DNA. TRBV12-1 is a known pseudogene. The CDR3 has 16 residues. The CDR3 spells CASTASGLAGGYEQYF. CDR3 sequence (DNA): TGTGCCAGCACCGCATCCGGGCTAGCGGGAGGCTACGAGCAGTACTTC.

The chain is built from TRBV28 and TRBJ2-3, with TRBD2 matching over 10 bases. The CDR3 has 16 residues. V shed 6 bases and J 3 bases; nucleotides not matched to a gene: 9. Germline loops: CDR1 MDHEN, CDR2 SYDVKM. The CDR3 reads CASRPAGGPRTDTQYF. The CDR3 nucleotides read TGTGCCAGCAGACCAGCGGGAGGGCCAAGGACAGATACGCAGTATTTT.

This clone was seen more than once but under ten times. CDR3 residues: CASSLPGGGQENQPQHF. In nucleotides, the CDR3 is TGTGCCAGCAGCTTACCGGGGGGAGGTCAGGAAAATCAGCCCCAGCATTTT. The chain couples TRBV7-3 to TRBJ1-5, with D perhaps TRBD1 (5 bases). The CDR3 extends over 17 amino acids. Germline CDR1 is SGHTA and CDR2 is FQGTGA. V gave up 2 bases and J gave up 4 bases, with 18 bases separating them. The whole variable domain, remainder taken from reference TRBV7-3 and TRBJ1-5, is GAGVSQTPSNKVTEKGKYVELRCDPISGHTALYWYRQSLGQGPEFLIYFQGTGAADDSGLPNDRFFAVRPEGSVSTLKIQRTERGDSAVYLCASSLPGGGQENQPQHFGDGTRLSIL.

The chain couples TRBV7-8 to TRBJ1-5, with D hard to call. This CDR3 comprises 15 residues. V shed 2 bases and J shed 0 bases, with 8 bases lying between them. Germline V lookup: CDR1 SGHVS, CDR2 FQNEAQ. CDR3 sequence reads: CASSLIVNSNQPQHF. The CDR3 nucleotides are TGTGCCAGCAGCTTAATCGTAAATAGCAATCAGCCCCAGCATTTT.

The V gene is TRBV6-5, the J gene TRBJ2-7; D perhaps matches TRBD1 (5 bases). V lost 6 bases to trimming and J lost 3 bases, with 9 bases between them. Germline V gene sequence: CDR1 MNHEY, CDR2 SVGAGI. This CDR3 has 12 amino acids. The CDR3 region is CASRSGIYEQYF. The CDR3 coding sequence is TGTGCCAGCAGGTCAGGGATCTACGAGCAGTACTTC.

The gene calls are TRBV3-1 (or the pseudogene TRBV3-2) and TRBJ2-1; D uncertain. V was cut by 1 base and J by 0 bases, with 10 bases left in between. Germline loops: CDR1 LGHDT, CDR2 YNNKEL (reference sequence). The CDR3 has 16 amino acids. The CDR3 nucleotides read TGTGCCAGCAGCCAAGGCCCGGCAGGCTCCTACAATGAGCAGTTCTTC. This sequence encodes CASSQGPAGSYNEQFF.

This clone has more than one count but fewer than ten. V gene TRBV11-2 combines with J gene TRBJ2-1, with D perhaps matching TRBD1 (5 bases). Germline V gene sequence: CDR1 SGHAT, CDR2 FQNNGV. The length of the CDR3 is 12 residues. The V and J ends lost 4 bases and 8 bases respectively, with 9 bases between them. The CDR3 is CASSSTVYEQFF. The CDR3 DNA sequence: TGTGCCAGCAGCTCGACAGTCTATGAGCAGTTCTTC.

The rearrangement joins TRBV6-5 to TRBJ1-1; D unclear. V was shortened by 6 bases and J by 1 base, with 15 bases between the two germline ends. This CDR3 has 15 residues. In germline, CDR1 is MNHEY, CDR2 SVGAGI. The CDR3 coding sequence is TGTGCCAGCAGCCTCCCCTCCTCCAAGAACACTGAAGCTTTCTTT. Its protein is CASSLPSSKNTEAFF.

The chain couples TRBV21-1 to TRBJ2-1; TRBD1 is the table's D call and was not checked against the DNA. TRBV21-1 counts as a pseudogene. The CDR3 consists of 16 residues. The CDR3 nucleotides read TGTGCCAGCAGCAACAACAGGGGGCCTCCCTACAATGAGCAGTTCTTC. This sequence encodes CASSNNRGPPYNEQFF.

The chain recombines TRBV10-3 with TRBJ1-4; D may be TRBD1 (6 bases). V was shortened by 0 bases and J by 3 bases, with 11 bases between the two germline ends. The CDR3 runs to 16 residues. Looked up from germline, CDR1 is ENHRY and CDR2 is SYGVKD. In nucleotides, the CDR3 is TGTGCCATCAGTGAGTCGAAGGGGACACCTAATGAAAAACTGTTTTTT. Translation: CAISESKGTPNEKLFF.

This clone was found a few times. The chain joins TRBV19 to TRBJ2-3; tentative D call: TRBD2 (5 bases). Germline-derived CDR1 and CDR2 are LNHDA and SQIVND (reference sequence). This CDR3 has 16 residues. V lost 6 bases, J lost 3 bases, and 19 bases lay in between. The CDR3 DNA is TGTGCCAGTAGCCAATCCCTGGGGAGAAGGACAGATACGCAGTATTTT. Its protein product is CASSQSLGRRTDTQYF. Supplemented by reference TRBV19 and TRBJ2-3, the full variable domain reads DGGITQSPKYLFRKEGQNVTLSCEQNLNHDAMYWYRQDPGQGLRLIYYSQIVNDFQKGDIAEGYSVSREKKESFPLTVTSAQKNPTAFYLCASSQSLGRRTDTQYFGPGTRLTVL.

This sequence joins TRBV9 and TRBJ1-1, with 7 bases matching TRBD1. The ends lost 1 base at V and 3 bases at J; junction bases unmatched: 3. There are 14 residues in the CDR3. CDR1 SGDLS and CDR2 YYNGEE come from the germline V gene. The chain's CDR3 is CASSVFDRDTEAFF. The CDR3, as DNA: TGTGCCAGCAGCGTATTTGACAGGGACACTGAAGCTTTCTTT.

J is TRBJ1-4 and V is TRBV5-1; D is uncertain. CDR1 SGHRS and CDR2 YFSETQ come from the germline V gene. The V end lost 0 bases, the J end lost 0 bases, and 3 bases lay between the germline ends. The CDR3 length is 14 residues. Written as DNA, the CDR3 is TGCGCCAGCAGCTTGGTGGCAACTAATGAAAAACTGTTTTTT. Protein: CASSLVATNEKLFF.

The V and J genes are TRBV28 and TRBJ2-2, with D perhaps TRBD2 (5 bases). The CDR3 loop spans 15 amino acids. Germline CDR1 is MDHEN and CDR2 is SYDVKM. Trimming cost V 6 bases and J 6 bases, with 17 bases left between them. The CDR3 DNA reads TGTGCCAGCAGGCCTAGCCGGCCCGGCCCCGGGGAGCTGTTTTTT. Translating it yields CASRPSRPGPGELFF.

This chain joins TRBV5-6 and TRBJ1-1; 7 bases agree with TRBD1. The CDR3 spans 16 residues. The germline V gene has CDR1 SGHDT and CDR2 YYEEEE. With V trimmed by 7 bases and J by 1 base, 13 bases remained unmatched. The CDR3 nucleotides are TGTGCCAGCGGAACGTTTACAGGGGCCCCGAACACTGAAGCTTTCTTT. Translating it yields CASGTFTGAPNTEAFF.

Points on this clone: The identical CDR3 is also encoded by other nucleotide sequences in the sample. This chain uses TRBV27 with TRBJ1-1; D gene uncertain. V was shortened by 3 bases and J by 4 bases, with 3 bases between the two germline ends. CDR3 length equals 11 residues. CDR1 is MNHEY, CDR2 SMNVEV, per germline (reference sequence). The CDR3 sequence is CASSFGTEAFF. For the CDR3, the DNA is TGTGCCAGCAGTTTTGGCACTGAAGCTTTCTTT.

V and J are TRBV27 and TRBJ2-7; 9 nucleotides align to TRBD1. V shed 6 bases, J shed 0 bases, and the junction held 6 bases outside the gene matches. CDR1 is MNHEY and CDR2 is SMNVEV in the germline V gene (reference sequence). This CDR3 has 15 amino acids. The CDR3 reads CASRKAGQGSYEQYF. CDR3 nucleotides: TGTGCCAGCAGAAAGGCGGGACAGGGCTCCTACGAGCAGTACTTC.

This sequence joins TRBV2 and TRBJ2-6, with no clear D. Germline values: CDR1 SNHLY, CDR2 FYNNEI. The CDR3 has 16 amino acids. V lost 5 bases and J lost 1, with 12 bases in between. Written as DNA, the CDR3 is TGTGCCAGCAGTCGAAATCTGGGGTCTGGGGCCAACGTCCTGACTTTC. It specifies CASSRNLGSGANVLTF.

The V call is TRBV7-3, the J call TRBJ1-3; TRBD1 aligns across 7 bases. The germline V gene has CDR1 SGHTA and CDR2 FQGTGA. The V gene end was trimmed by 5 bases and the J gene end by 4 bases; junction bases not matched to a gene: 14. The CDR3 loop spans 17 amino acids. CDR3 sequence reads: CASSLPLLTGAGNTIYF. The CDR3 bases are TGTGCCAGCAGCCTACCACTCTTAACAGGGGCGGGAAACACCATATATTTT.